This entry is about one TCR beta chain. What it binds is unknown. What was sequenced were expressed TCRB transcripts, since all of the isolated RNA had been reverse transcribed. Clones were sequenced by immunoSEQ multiplex PCR, and TCRdb holds only the in-frame ones, with some missing. Among 20,000 to 25,000 clones listed, about 69% were seen once. Trimming pared 1 base from V and 3 bases from J, leaving 6 bases between. Germline V gives CDR1 WSHSY, CDR2 SAAADI. The CDR3 has 14 residues. This sample is part of a study of beta chain features in type 1 diabetes. Study-wide background: Patients shared similar age, gender and cell yields with healthy donors. Study-level points and caveats: It was not settled here whether HLA type affects TCRB rearrangement. TCRB repertoires of naive, central memory and Treg cells appeared more similar among patients than among healthy donors. Cells carrying high TCR expression could end up over-represented when cDNA is sequenced. Type 1 diabetes patients showed a moderate but significant shortening of TCRB CDR3s in all four CD4+ subsets.

The J gene is TRBJ2-2, the V gene TRBV10-2; D is ambiguous. This TCR was recovered from a young man with type 1 diabetes. Source material: Tregs from blood. The CDR3 here is CASSEYLDTGELFF. CDR3 DNA sequence: TGCGCCAGCAGTGAGTATCTTGACACCGGGGAGCTGTTTTTT.